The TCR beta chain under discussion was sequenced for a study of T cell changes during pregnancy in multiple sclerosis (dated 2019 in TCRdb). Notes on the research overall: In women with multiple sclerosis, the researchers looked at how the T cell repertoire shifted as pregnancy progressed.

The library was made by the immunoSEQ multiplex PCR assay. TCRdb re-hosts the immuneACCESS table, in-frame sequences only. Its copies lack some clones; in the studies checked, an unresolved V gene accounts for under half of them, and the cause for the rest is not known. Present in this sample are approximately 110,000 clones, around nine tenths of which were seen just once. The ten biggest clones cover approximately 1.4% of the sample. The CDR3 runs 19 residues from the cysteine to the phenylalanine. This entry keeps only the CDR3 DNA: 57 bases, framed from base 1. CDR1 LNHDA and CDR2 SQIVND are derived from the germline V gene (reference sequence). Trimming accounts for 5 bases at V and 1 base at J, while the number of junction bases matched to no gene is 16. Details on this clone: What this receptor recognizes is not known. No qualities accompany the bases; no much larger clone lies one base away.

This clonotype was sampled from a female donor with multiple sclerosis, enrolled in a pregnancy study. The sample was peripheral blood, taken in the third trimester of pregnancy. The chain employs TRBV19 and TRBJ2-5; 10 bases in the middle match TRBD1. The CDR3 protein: CASSLSGTGAGPGQETQYF. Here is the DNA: TGTGCCAGTAGTCTTTCCGGGACAGGGGCCGGACCCGGCCAAGAGACCCAGTACTTC.